This TCR beta chain was documented in a study of tumor-infiltrating lymphocytes in primary liver carcinoma. Overall study: Tumor lesions were T1-T3 N0M0 and spanned about 4.2 to 10 cm.

Germline-derived CDR1 and CDR2 are SGHAT and FQNNGV. Trimming pared 4 bases from V and 4 bases from J, leaving 5 bases between. The CDR3 covers 11 residues. Starting from 400 to 500 ng of total RNA, TCR beta cDNA was produced with a primer in the constant region. Investigators got TCR beta libraries out of three nested multiplex PCR rounds, done with slightly modified ARM-PCR. TRBV1-TRBV30 forward primers paired with a C-beta reverse primer drove the first two PCR rounds, around 10 cycles each. TCRdb passed the multiplex PCR reads through MiXCR, listing each CDR3 protein once. Of 300,000 to 350,000 distinct CDR3 sequences in the sample, 65% are singletons; the top ten hold 5.5% to 8%. A note on this clonotype: The CDR3 does not end in the conserved phenylalanine or tryptophan, so this is likely a read error.

Out of unsorted whole blood came the blood RNA, and germline DNA was extracted as well. The receptor was derived from a man between 40 and 49 years old with primary liver carcinoma and hepatitis B virus infection. Sequencing input: peripheral blood. V is TRBV11-2 and J is TRBJ2-7; unclear D gene. CDR3 in DNA: TGTGCCAGCAGCTGCCAATACGAGCAGTACCTC. The encoded protein is CASSCQYEQYL.